Given below is one TCR beta chain in context. The table lists this clonotype with many counts. Which antigen it targets is not known. No base quality values were provided; no much bigger clone lies one nucleotide off. From the cysteine up to the phenylalanine, the CDR3 has a length of 13 residues. Only the CDR3 portion is preserved as DNA: 39 bases, with reading frame beginning at the first base. The V and J ends are trimmed by 6 bases and 4 bases, leaving 12 bases between them. The germline V gene encodes CDR1 MNHEY and CDR2 SMNVEV (reference sequence). These data originate in a study of neurological immune-mediated disorders (dated 2019 in TCRdb). Study-wide context: Peripheral blood TCR-beta repertoires from patients with HTLV-I-associated myelopathy (HAM/TSP), patients with multiple sclerosis, and healthy controls were compared in the study using UMI-based sequencing. Alongside PBMC samples, the set of about 100 TCR-beta libraries contained longitudinal samples, technical triplicates, and paired CD4+ and CD8+ T-cell subsets that had been sorted. Each longitudinal HAM/TSP and healthy donor was sampled at 3 time-points spaced at about 3-45 month intervals. The cohort included some 70 subjects: roughly 15 with HAM/TSP, some 35 with multiple sclerosis, and approximately 20 healthy controls.

To synthesize cDNA, template-switch 5'RACE was performed with a primer carrying a 10-nucleotide random unique molecular identifier so that each TCR transcript was tagged. Each sequencing run produced over 190 million TCR-beta sequences covering 15-18 subjects. The RNeasy kit was used for extraction of total RNA. Using the KAPA Real-time Library Amplification kit, TCR-beta VDJ regions were amplified with primers for the TCR constant region and the 5'RACE anchor. Sample indexes and Illumina adaptors were added in a first PCR, and a second PCR then increased library yield. After Ampure bead purification, the roughly 650 bp TCR product was size-selected on a 2% E-gel SizeSelection system. Library quality was checked on a Bioanalyzer, concentration was measured with Qubit, and libraries were quantified with the Kapa Library Quantification kit before pooling. Libraries were sequenced paired-end 2 x 150 bp on an Illumina HiSeq 2500. To increase sequence diversity, about 23-32% phiX was spiked into each library pool. The authors' pipeline ran thus. The quality-filtered reads were processed with the UMI-based MiGEC pipeline, whose error correction step removed more than 80% of the raw TCR sequences. VDJ genes were aligned to IMGT germline references, and each clonotype was defined by a unique CDR3 amino acid sequence together with V-J genes. Clonal expansion, Shannon diversity, and CDR3 relatedness (CalcPairwiseDistances, ClusterSamples) were evaluated with VDJtools, and phylogenetic trees were built with CLCbio workbench. A clone was classed as expanded if it had 8 or more unique UMIs, a cutoff based on coefficient-of-variation modelling across technical triplicates. TCRdb cleaned the public reads at Q25 with fastp, built clones with MiXCR and kept in-frame beta chains. Rows with a matching CDR3 protein are joined into one entry that keeps the most common DNA and genes. The V and J calls and clone size come from TCRdb's table, not from the authors' own analysis. The table for this sample lists 60,000 to 90,000 distinct CDR3 sequences; about a tenth of them were counted only once. Approximately 9.7% of the sample rests with the top ten.

Results the study describes overall, beyond this receptor: Expanded clones from different subjects shared no identical CDR3 amino acid sequences, which suggests that TCR-beta repertoires were private in all groups. TCR clonal expansion was highest in HAM/TSP patients and lowest in MS patients, with MS patients falling below even healthy controls.

The sample's time point label, in plain terms: longitudinal time-point 1 (baseline). The healthy controls were volunteers from a blood bank in Maryland, USA. For unsorted PBMC libraries, 2 million PBMCs were used after storage in RNAlater at -80 degrees C until RNA extraction. Peripheral blood was subjected to Ficoll-Hypaque density gradient centrifugation to isolate PBMCs, which were then cryopreserved in liquid nitrogen. The V and J segments used are TRBV27 and TRBJ2-5; tentative D gene TRBD2, with 5 bases matching. This receptor was obtained from a man aged 25-45 years in good health. The sequenced material came from PBMCs. CDR3 protein: CASRGASRETQYF. The nucleotide sequence reads as follows: TGTGCCAGCAGGGGAGCCAGTCGAGAGACCCAGTACTTC.